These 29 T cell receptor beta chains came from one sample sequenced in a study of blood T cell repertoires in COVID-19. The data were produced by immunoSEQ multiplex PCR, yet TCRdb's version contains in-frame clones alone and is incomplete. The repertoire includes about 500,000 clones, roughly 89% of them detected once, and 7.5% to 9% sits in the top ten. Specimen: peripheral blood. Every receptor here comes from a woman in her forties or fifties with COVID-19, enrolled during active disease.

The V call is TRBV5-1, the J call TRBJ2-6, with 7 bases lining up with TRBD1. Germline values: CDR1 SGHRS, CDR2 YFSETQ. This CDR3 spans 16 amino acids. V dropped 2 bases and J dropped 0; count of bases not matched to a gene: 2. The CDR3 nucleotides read TGCGCCAGCAGCTTTACAGGGGACTCTGGGGCCAACGTCCTGACTTTC. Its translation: CASSFTGDSGANVLTF. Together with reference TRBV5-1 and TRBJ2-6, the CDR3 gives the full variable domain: KAGVTQTPRYLIKTRGQQVTLSCSPISGHRSVSWYQQTPGQGLQFLFEYFSETQRNKGNFPGRFSGRQFSNSRSEMNVSTLELGDSALYLCASSFTGDSGANVLTFGAGSRLTVL.

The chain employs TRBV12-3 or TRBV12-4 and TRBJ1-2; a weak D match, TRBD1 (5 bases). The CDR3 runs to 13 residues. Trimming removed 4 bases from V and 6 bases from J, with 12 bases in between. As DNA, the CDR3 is TGTGCCAGCAGTTCCAGGGAGGACCATGGCTACACCTTC. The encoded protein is CASSSREDHGYTF.

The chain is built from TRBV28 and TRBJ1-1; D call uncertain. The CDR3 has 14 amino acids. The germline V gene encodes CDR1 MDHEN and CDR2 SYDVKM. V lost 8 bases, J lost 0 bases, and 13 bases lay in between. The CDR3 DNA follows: TGTGCCAGCCCCGGGGAAGGGTTGAACACTGAAGCTTTCTTT. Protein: CASPGEGLNTEAFF.

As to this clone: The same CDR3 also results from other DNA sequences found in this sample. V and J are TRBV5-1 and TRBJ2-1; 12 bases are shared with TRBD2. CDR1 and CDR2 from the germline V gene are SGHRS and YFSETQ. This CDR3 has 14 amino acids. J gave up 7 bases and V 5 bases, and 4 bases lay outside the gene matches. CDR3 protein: CASSLGLAGNEQFF. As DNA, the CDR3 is TGCGCCAGCAGTTTAGGACTAGCGGGGAATGAGCAGTTCTTC.

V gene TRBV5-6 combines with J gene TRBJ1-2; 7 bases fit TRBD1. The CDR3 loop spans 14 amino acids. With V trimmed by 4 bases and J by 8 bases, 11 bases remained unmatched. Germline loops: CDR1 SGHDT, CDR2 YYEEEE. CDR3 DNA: TGTGCCAGCAGCCCTGGACAGGTTTCGAGGGGCTACACCTTC. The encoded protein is CASSPGQVSRGYTF.

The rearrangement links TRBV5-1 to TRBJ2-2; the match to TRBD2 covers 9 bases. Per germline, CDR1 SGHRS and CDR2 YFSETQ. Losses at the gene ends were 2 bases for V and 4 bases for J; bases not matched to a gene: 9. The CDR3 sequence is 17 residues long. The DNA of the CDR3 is TGCGCCAGCAGCTTTGGCGGGGGGGCCGTGGGCACCGGGGAGCTGTTTTTT. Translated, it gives CASSFGGGAVGTGELFF. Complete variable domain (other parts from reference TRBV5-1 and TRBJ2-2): KAGVTQTPRYLIKTRGQQVTLSCSPISGHRSVSWYQQTPGQGLQFLFEYFSETQRNKGNFPGRFSGRQFSNSRSEMNVSTLELGDSALYLCASSFGGGAVGTGELFFGEGSRLTVL.

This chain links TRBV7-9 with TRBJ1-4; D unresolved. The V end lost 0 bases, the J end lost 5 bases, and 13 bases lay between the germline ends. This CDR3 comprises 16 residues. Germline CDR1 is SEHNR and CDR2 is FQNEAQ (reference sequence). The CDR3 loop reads CASSLAVGSRNEKLFF. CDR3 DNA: TGTGCCAGCAGCTTAGCTGTGGGCAGCCGAAATGAAAAACTGTTTTTT.

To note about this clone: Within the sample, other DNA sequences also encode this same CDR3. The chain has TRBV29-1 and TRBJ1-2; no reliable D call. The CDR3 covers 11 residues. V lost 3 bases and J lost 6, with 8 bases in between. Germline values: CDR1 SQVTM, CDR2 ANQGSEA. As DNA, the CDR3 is TGCAGCGTTGATGGAGGGAATGGCTACACCTTC. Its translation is CSVDGGNGYTF. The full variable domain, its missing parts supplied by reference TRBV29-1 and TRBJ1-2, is SAVISQKPSRDICQRGTSLTIQCQVDSQVTMMFWYRQQPGQSLTLIATANQGSEATYESGFVIDKFPISRPNLTFSTLTVSNMSPEDSSIYLCSVDGGNGYTFGSGTRLTVV.

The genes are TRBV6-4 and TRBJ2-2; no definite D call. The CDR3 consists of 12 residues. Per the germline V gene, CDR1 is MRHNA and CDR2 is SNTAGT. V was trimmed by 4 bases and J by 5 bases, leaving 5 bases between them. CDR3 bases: TGTGCCAGCAGTGCCCAAACCGGGGAGCTGTTTTTT. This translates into CASSAQTGELFF.

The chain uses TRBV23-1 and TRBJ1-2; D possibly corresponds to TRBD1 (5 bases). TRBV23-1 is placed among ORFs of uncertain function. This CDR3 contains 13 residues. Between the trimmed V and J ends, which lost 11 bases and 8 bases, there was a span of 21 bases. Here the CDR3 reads CARPRGVIRGYTF. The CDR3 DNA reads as TGCGCCCGACCGCGGGGGGTAATTAGGGGCTACACCTTC.

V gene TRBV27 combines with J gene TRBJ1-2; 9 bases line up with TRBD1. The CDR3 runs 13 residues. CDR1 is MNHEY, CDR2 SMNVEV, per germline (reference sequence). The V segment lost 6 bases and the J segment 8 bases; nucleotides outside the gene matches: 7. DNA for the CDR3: TGTGCCAGCAGCCGGGGACAGGGTTTCGGCTACACCTTC. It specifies CASSRGQGFGYTF.

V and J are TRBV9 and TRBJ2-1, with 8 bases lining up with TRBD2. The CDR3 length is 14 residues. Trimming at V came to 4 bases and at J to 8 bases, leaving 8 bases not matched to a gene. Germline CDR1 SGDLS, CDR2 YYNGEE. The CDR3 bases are TGTGCCAGCAGCTCCAACGGGGGGGCCGATGAGCAGTTCTTC. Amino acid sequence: CASSSNGGADEQFF.

In DNA, the CDR3 is TGTGCCAGCAATGGAGGGGGCGATCAGCCCCAGCATTTT. It encodes CASNGGGDQPQHF. This rearrangement joins TRBV9 to TRBJ1-5, with 7 bases lining up with TRBD1. The CDR3 has 13 amino acids. The V gene end was trimmed by 6 bases and the J gene end by 5 bases; junction bases not matched to a gene: 5. Per germline, CDR1 SGDLS and CDR2 YYNGEE. The full variable domain, its missing parts supplied by reference TRBV9 and TRBJ1-5, is DSGVTQTPKHLITATGQRVTLRCSPRSGDLSVYWYQQSLDQGLQFLIQYYNGEERAKGNILERFSAQQFPDLHSELNLSSLELGDSALYFCASNGGGDQPQHFGDGTRLSIL.

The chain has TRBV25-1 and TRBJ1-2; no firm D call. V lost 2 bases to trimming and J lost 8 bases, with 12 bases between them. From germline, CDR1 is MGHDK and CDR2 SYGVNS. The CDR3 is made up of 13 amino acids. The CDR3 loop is CASSEEEHRGYTF. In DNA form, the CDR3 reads TGTGCCAGCAGTGAAGAGGAACATAGGGGCTACACCTTC.

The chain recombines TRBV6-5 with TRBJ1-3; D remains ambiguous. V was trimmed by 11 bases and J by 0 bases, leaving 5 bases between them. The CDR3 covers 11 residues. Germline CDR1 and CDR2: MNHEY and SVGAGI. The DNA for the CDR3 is TGTGCCGCCTACTCTGGAAACACCATATATTTT. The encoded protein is CAAYSGNTIYF.

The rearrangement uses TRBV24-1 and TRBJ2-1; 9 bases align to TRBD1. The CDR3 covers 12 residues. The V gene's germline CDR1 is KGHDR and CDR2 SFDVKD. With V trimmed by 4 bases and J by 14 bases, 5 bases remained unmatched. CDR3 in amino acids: CATSDRTGEEFF. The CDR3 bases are TGTGCCACCAGTGACCGGACAGGGGAGGAGTTCTTC.

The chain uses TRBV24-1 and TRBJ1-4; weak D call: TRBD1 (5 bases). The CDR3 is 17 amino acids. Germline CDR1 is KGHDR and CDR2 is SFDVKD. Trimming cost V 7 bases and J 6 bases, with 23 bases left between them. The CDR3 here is CATSTSRDSQGDEKLFF. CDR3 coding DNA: TGTGCCACCAGCACTTCCCGGGACTCCCAAGGGGATGAAAAACTGTTTTTT.

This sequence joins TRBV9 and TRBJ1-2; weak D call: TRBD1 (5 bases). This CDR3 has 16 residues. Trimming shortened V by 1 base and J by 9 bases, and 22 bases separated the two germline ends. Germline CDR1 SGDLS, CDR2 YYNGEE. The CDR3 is CASSVTPRERGIRYTF. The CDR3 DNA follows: TGTGCCAGCAGCGTAACCCCGCGGGAAAGGGGTATTCGCTACACCTTC.

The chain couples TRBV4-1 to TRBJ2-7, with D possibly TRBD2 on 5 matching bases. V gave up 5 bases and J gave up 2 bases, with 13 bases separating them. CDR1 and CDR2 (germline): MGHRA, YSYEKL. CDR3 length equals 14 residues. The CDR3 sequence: CASSDWTGTYEQYF. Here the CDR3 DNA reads TGCGCCAGCAGCGATTGGACGGGAACCTACGAGCAGTACTTC.

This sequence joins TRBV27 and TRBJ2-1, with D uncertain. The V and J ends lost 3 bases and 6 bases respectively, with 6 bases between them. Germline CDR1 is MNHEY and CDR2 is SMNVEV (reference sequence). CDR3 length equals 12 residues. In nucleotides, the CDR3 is TGTGCCAGCAGTTTCGACACCAATGAGCAGTTCTTC. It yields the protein CASSFDTNEQFF.

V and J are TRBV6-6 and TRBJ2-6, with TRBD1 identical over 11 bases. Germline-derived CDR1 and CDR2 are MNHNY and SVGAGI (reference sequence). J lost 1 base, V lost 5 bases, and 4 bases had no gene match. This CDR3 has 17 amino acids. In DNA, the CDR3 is TGTGCCAGCAGTCCGCGGGACAGGGGGTCTGGGGCCAACGTCCTGACTTTC. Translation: CASSPRDRGSGANVLTF.

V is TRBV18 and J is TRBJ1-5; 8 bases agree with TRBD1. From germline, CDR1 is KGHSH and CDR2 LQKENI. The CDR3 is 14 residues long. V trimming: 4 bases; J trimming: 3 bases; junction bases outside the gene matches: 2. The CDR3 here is CASSLTGDNQPQHF. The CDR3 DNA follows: TGTGCCAGCTCACTGACAGGGGACAATCAGCCCCAGCATTTT.

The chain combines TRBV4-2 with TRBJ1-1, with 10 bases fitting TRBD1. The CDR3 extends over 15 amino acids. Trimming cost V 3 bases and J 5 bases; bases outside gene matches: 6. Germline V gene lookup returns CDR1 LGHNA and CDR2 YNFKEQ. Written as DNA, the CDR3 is TGTGCCAGCAGCCATCCAGACAGGGGGCGGACTGAAGCTTTCTTT. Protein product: CASSHPDRGRTEAFF.

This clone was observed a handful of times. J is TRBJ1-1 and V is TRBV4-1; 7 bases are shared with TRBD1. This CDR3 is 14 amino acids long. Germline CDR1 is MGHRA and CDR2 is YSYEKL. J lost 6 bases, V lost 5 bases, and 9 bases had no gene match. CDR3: CASSYPFTGAEAFF. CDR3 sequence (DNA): TGCGCCAGCAGCTACCCCTTCACAGGGGCTGAAGCTTTCTTT.

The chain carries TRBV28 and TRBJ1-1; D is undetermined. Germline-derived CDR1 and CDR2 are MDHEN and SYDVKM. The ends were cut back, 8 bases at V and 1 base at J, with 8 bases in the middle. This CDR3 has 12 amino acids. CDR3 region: CASLGANTEAFF. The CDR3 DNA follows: TGTGCCAGCCTAGGCGCGAACACTGAAGCTTTCTTT. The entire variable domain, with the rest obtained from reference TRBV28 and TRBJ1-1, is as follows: DVKVTQSSRYLVKRTGEKVFLECVQDMDHENMFWYRQDPGLGLRLIYFSYDVKMKEKGDIPEGYSVSREKKERFSLILESASTNQTSMYLCASLGANTEAFFGQGTRLTVV.

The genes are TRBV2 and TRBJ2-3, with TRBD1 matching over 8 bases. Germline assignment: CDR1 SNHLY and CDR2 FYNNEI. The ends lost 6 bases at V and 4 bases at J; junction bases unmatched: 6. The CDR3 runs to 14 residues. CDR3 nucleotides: TGTGCCAGCAGCCGGGACAGGTCTTCAGATACGCAGTATTTT. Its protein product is CASSRDRSSDTQYF. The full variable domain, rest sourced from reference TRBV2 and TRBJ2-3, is EPEVTQTPSHQVTQMGQEVILRCVPISNHLYFYWYRQILGQKVEFLVSFYNNEISEKSEIFDDQFSVERPDGSNFTLKIRSTKLEDSAMYFCASSRDRSSDTQYFGPGTRLTVL.

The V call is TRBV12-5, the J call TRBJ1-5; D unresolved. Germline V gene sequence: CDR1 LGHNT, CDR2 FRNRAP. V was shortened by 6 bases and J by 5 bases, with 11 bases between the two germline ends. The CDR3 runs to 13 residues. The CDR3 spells CASGEKVDQPQHF. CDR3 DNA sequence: TGTGCTAGTGGCGAGAAAGTTGATCAGCCCCAGCATTTT.

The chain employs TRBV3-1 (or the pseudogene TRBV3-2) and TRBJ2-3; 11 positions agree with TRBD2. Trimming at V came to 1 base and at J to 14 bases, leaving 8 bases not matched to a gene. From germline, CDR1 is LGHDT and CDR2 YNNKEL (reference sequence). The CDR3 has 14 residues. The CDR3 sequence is CASSQGLAGGSVYF. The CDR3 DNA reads TGTGCCAGCAGCCAAGGCCTAGCGGGGGGATCGGTGTATTTT.

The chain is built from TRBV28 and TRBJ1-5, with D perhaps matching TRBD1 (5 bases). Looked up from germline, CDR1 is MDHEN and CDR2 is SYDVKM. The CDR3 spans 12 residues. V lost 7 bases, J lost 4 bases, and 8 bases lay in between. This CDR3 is CASTGLNQPQHF. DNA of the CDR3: TGTGCCAGCACAGGGCTGAATCAGCCCCAGCATTTT. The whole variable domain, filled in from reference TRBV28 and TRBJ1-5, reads DVKVTQSSRYLVKRTGEKVFLECVQDMDHENMFWYRQDPGLGLRLIYFSYDVKMKEKGDIPEGYSVSREKKERFSLILESASTNQTSMYLCASTGLNQPQHFGDGTRLSIL.